Reported below is one TCR beta chain. What it binds is not known. PCR amplification relied on 60 Vbeta primers (plus 13 Jbeta primers). Libraries were prepared by immunoSEQ multiplex PCR; TCRdb keeps only in-frame clonotypes and omits some of them. The top ten clones hold roughly 5.5% of a sample with under 250,000 clones, about four fifths of them seen once. This sample was taken from a study of cytomegalovirus exposure and HLA in healthy donors. Study-wide findings and caveats: Later on, an analysis tied over 15,000 TCR beta sequences to HLA alleles at 0.05 false discovery rate. When presence/absence was analysed, sequencing depth was taken to be roughly uniform across donors. Rarity marked most TCR sequences, yet some public TCRs occurred in many donors.

CDR3 length: 19 residues. Trimming shortened V by 0 bases and J by 1 base, and 21 bases separated the two germline ends. CDR1 and CDR2 from the germline V gene are MGHRA and YSYEKL. This sequence was found in a man aged 40-55 years in good health and CMV-seropositive. Sequenced input: PBMCs. The chain uses TRBV4-1 and TRBJ2-5; unclear D gene. CDR3 sequence (DNA): TGCGCCAGCAGCCAAGAAAGCCCCGGCAGGATGGGCCTCCAAGAGACCCAGTACTTC. Protein product: CASSQESPGRMGLQETQYF.